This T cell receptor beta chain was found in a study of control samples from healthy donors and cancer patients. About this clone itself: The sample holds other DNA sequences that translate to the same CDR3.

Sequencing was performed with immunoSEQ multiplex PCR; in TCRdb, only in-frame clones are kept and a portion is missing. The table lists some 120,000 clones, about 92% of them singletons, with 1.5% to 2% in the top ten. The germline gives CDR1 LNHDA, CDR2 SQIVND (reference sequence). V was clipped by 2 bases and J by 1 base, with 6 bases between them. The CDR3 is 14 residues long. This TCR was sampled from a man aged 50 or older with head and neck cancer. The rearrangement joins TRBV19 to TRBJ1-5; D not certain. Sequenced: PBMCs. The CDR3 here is CASSIRPSNQPQHF. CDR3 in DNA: TGTGCCAGTAGTATAAGACCGAGCAATCAGCCCCAGCATTTT.